These 22 T cell receptor beta chains were all obtained from the same sample, sequenced in a study of blood T cell repertoires in COVID-19. This table comes from immunoSEQ multiplex PCR, and its TCRdb copy is limited to in-frame clones, with some not included. The sample records around 77,000 clones, around 93% being singletons. Source material: peripheral blood. These receptors all come from an older woman with active COVID-19.

The J gene is TRBJ2-3, the V gene TRBV5-4, with D maybe TRBD2 (6 bases). The CDR3 runs 15 residues. Trimming removed 4 bases at V and 3 bases at J, with 15 bases between. CDR1 SGHNT and CDR2 YYREEE come from the germline V gene (reference sequence). For the CDR3, the DNA is TGTGCCAGCAGCCCTAGGAGGGGTAGTACAGATACGCAGTATTTT. It codes for CASSPRRGSTDTQYF.

The chain carries TRBV5-1 and TRBJ2-7; D may be TRBD1 (5 bases). The V gene lost 6 bases and the J gene lost 1 base, with 14 bases spanning the gap. The CDR3 runs 14 residues. Germline CDR1 and CDR2: SGHRS and YFSETQ. The CDR3 loop is CASKEQGRSYEQYF. The DNA for the CDR3 is TGCGCCAGCAAGGAGCAGGGAAGGTCCTACGAGCAGTACTTC. The whole variable domain, filled in from reference TRBV5-1 and TRBJ2-7, reads KAGVTQTPRYLIKTRGQQVTLSCSPISGHRSVSWYQQTPGQGLQFLFEYFSETQRNKGNFPGRFSGRQFSNSRSEMNVSTLELGDSALYLCASKEQGRSYEQYFGPGTRLTVT.

The V call is TRBV6-5, the J call TRBJ2-1; 7 nucleotides align to TRBD2. The CDR3 is 16 amino acids. V lost 0 bases to trimming and J lost 4 bases; unmatched junction nucleotides: 6. CDR1 and CDR2 (germline): MNHEY, SVGAGI. CDR3 sequence reads: CASSYSIASGYNEQFF. In DNA, the CDR3 is TGTGCCAGCAGTTACTCGATAGCTAGCGGTTACAATGAGCAGTTCTTC.

This clone has only one observation. This chain links TRBV21-1 with TRBJ1-3; TRBD1 is the table's D call and was not checked against the DNA. TRBV21-1 is tagged as a pseudogene. The CDR3 has 18 amino acids. The CDR3 DNA follows: TGTGCCAGCAGTTCCGTTCCTGACAGCCCATTCTCTGGAAACACCATATATTTT. Protein sequence: CASSSVPDSPFSGNTIYF.

This chain connects TRBV10-3 to TRBJ1-5; D gene uncertain. Germline CDR1 is ENHRY and CDR2 is SYGVKD. The length of the CDR3 is 12 residues. V was shortened by 6 bases and J by 2 bases, with 5 bases between the two germline ends. The CDR3 nucleotides read TGTGCCATCAGCACGGGCAATCAGCCCCAGCATTTT. Encoded protein: CAISTGNQPQHF.

This sequence joins TRBV19 and TRBJ1-1; D ambiguous. Germline V lookup: CDR1 LNHDA, CDR2 SQIVND (reference sequence). V was cut by 6 bases and J by 4 bases, with 12 bases left in between. This CDR3 has 13 amino acids. The CDR3 sequence: CASRAGGSTEAFF. The CDR3 DNA follows: TGTGCCAGTAGGGCAGGTGGGAGCACTGAAGCTTTCTTT.

The chain is built from TRBV28 and TRBJ2-1; 10 positions agree with TRBD1. After removal of 2 bases from V and 7 bases from J, the junction contained 17 bases not matched to a gene. The CDR3 has 19 amino acids. The germline V gene has CDR1 MDHEN and CDR2 SYDVKM. CDR3 DNA sequence: TGTGCCAGCAGTTTAGGCCCTCCCGGGACAGGGGTGCTGCGTAATGAGCAGTTCTTC. Translating gives CASSLGPPGTGVLRNEQFF.

This chain links TRBV5-8 with TRBJ2-5; TRBD2 is a possible D gene (5 bases). Germline V gene data show CDR1 as SGHTS and CDR2 as YDEGEE. The CDR3 is made up of 14 amino acids. Trimming cost V 7 bases and J 7 bases, with 20 bases left between them. CDR3 sequence reads: CASLESGRRGTQYF. The CDR3 nucleotides read TGTGCCAGCCTAGAGAGCGGTCGCCGGGGGACCCAGTACTTC.

Only one count was recorded for this clone. The genes are TRBV29-1 and TRBJ2-1; D not certain. This CDR3 has 16 amino acids. Germline V CDR1 and CDR2: SQVTM, ANQGSEA. The ends were cut back, 0 bases at V and 0 bases at J, with 12 bases in the middle. Here the CDR3 reads CSVEDPGQSSYNEQFF. CDR3 in DNA: TGCAGCGTTGAAGATCCTGGGCAGAGCTCCTACAATGAGCAGTTCTTC.

This sequence joins TRBV2 and TRBJ2-2, with a possible D match to TRBD2 (6 bases). Germline V gene sequence: CDR1 SNHLY, CDR2 FYNNEI. The CDR3 consists of 15 residues. The germline V and J ends were trimmed by 6 bases and 4 bases, with 15 bases remaining between them. CDR3 loop: CASSAVGGSTGELFF. The CDR3 DNA reads as TGTGCCAGCAGCGCCGTGGGGGGTAGCACCGGGGAGCTGTTTTTT.

This clone was counted once. This rearrangement joins TRBV28 to TRBJ2-7; 8 bases fit TRBD2. With V trimmed by 6 bases and J by 4 bases, 11 bases remained unmatched. This CDR3 is built from 15 residues. Germline V gene data show CDR1 as MDHEN and CDR2 as SYDVKM. CDR3 in DNA: TGTGCCAGCAGGCCCGGGGGGGGCCGGGCGTACGAGCAGTACTTC. Residues: CASRPGGGRAYEQYF. The complete variable domain, with remaining parts taken from reference TRBV28 and TRBJ2-7, reads DVKVTQSSRYLVKRTGEKVFLECVQDMDHENMFWYRQDPGLGLRLIYFSYDVKMKEKGDIPEGYSVSREKKERFSLILESASTNQTSMYLCASRPGGGRAYEQYFGPGTRLTVT.

This clone showed up just once. The rearrangement joins TRBV6-5 to TRBJ2-7; 8 nucleotides match TRBD2. Germline values: CDR1 MNHEY, CDR2 SVGAGI. V lost 6 bases and J lost 3; bases outside the gene matches: 4. The CDR3 is made up of 13 amino acids. The CDR3 DNA sequence: TGTGCCAGCAGGGACCTAGCGGGCTACGAGCAGTACTTC. Its protein product is CASRDLAGYEQYF.

The chain couples TRBV24-1 to TRBJ1-3, with unresolved D. The germline CDR1 and CDR2 sequences are KGHDR and SFDVKD. V was cut by 4 bases and J by 8 bases, with 8 bases left in between. This CDR3 region has 12 residues. CDR3 residues: CATSDDSYTIYF. In DNA, the CDR3 is TGTGCCACCAGTGACGACTCATACACCATATATTTT.

The rearrangement uses TRBV18 and TRBJ2-7, with TRBD1 as a possible D gene (5 bases). Trimming shortened V by 3 bases and J by 3 bases, and 12 bases separated the two germline ends. Germline CDR1 is KGHSH and CDR2 is LQKENI. The CDR3 loop spans 14 amino acids. The DNA for the CDR3 is TGTGCCAGCTCACCCGACGCAGGGCGCTACGAGCAGTACTTC. It yields the protein CASSPDAGRYEQYF.

This sequence joins TRBV7-8 and TRBJ1-1, with TRBD1 as a possible D gene (5 bases). The germline V and J ends were trimmed by 1 base and 2 bases, with 11 bases remaining between them. CDR3 length: 15 amino acids. The V gene's germline CDR1 is SGHVS and CDR2 FQNEAQ. CDR3 nucleotides: TGTGCCAGCAGCTTAGTACTACAGGCCAACACTGAAGCTTTCTTT. It translates to CASSLVLQANTEAFF.

This sequence joins TRBV19 and TRBJ2-1; 7 bases agree with TRBD1. V lost 3 bases and J lost 3; bases outside the gene matches: 8. This CDR3 has 16 residues. Germline CDR1 and CDR2: LNHDA and SQIVND (reference sequence). The CDR3 bases are TGTGCCAGTAGTATCAGCCCTGGGGACAGCTACAATGAGCAGTTCTTC. This encodes CASSISPGDSYNEQFF.

This chain uses TRBV11-2 with TRBJ2-5; D remains ambiguous. Germline assignment: CDR1 SGHAT and CDR2 FQNNGV. V was trimmed by 0 bases and J by 5 bases, leaving 13 bases between them. This CDR3 contains 15 residues. DNA for the CDR3: TGTGCCAGCAGCTTAGACGGCACCATGGGCGAGACCCAGTACTTC. It specifies CASSLDGTMGETQYF.

This rearrangement joins TRBV6-5 to TRBJ2-7; TRBD2 aligns across 15 bases. Trimming removed 5 bases from V and 6 bases from J; junction bases left unmatched: 5. Germline values: CDR1 MNHEY, CDR2 SVGAGI. This CDR3 contains 15 residues. The CDR3 bases are TGTGCCAGCAGTCGGACTAGCGGGAGGGCAGGCGAGCAGTACTTC. This gives the protein CASSRTSGRAGEQYF.

V usage is TRBV28 and J usage is TRBJ2-4; D unresolved. This CDR3 is built from 11 residues. The V and J ends lost 6 bases and 7 bases respectively, with 7 bases between them. Germline CDR1 MDHEN, CDR2 SYDVKM. The CDR3 DNA is TGTGCCAGCAGGTCCCGGAACATTCAGTACTTC. It is translated as CASRSRNIQYF.

The J gene is TRBJ2-1, the V gene TRBV5-8; TRBD2 matches at 7 bases. The J segment lost 0 bases and the V segment lost 7 bases, leaving 10 bases of the junction unmatched. This CDR3 region has 16 residues. The germline V gene encodes CDR1 SGHTS and CDR2 YDEGEE. CDR3 sequence: CASPWGWGGSYNEQFF. In DNA, the CDR3 is TGTGCCAGCCCCTGGGGATGGGGGGGCTCCTACAATGAGCAGTTCTTC.

The V call is TRBV29-1, the J call TRBJ1-4; D is unclear. The CDR3 consists of 11 residues. V lost 4 bases, J lost 5 bases, and 5 bases lay in between. Germline V CDR1 and CDR2: SQVTM, ANQGSEA. The CDR3 loop reads CSVAKNEKLFF. The CDR3 nucleotides are TGCAGCGTTGCTAAGAATGAAAAACTGTTTTTT.

In its sample, this clone was seen once. The chain carries TRBV19 and TRBJ1-2, with 8 bases aligning to TRBD1. Per germline, CDR1 LNHDA and CDR2 SQIVND (reference sequence). This CDR3 region has 14 residues. V was pared by 5 bases and J by 2 bases, with 4 bases of the junction left unmatched. The CDR3 region is CASSVRDRNYGYTF. The CDR3, as DNA: TGTGCCAGTAGTGTCCGGGACAGGAACTATGGCTACACCTTC.